This is a list of T cell receptor beta chains from one sample in a study of vaccination and CD4 T cells after COVID-19. TCRdb reanalysed the PCR reads using MiXCR and keeps one entry per CDR3 protein. The sample holds 8,500 to 13,000 distinct CDR3 sequences, 70% to 85% seen once. These receptors lack a known antigen. The sequenced material came from CD4+ T cells from blood, cultured in vitro. These receptor sequences come from a human donor who had recovered from COVID-19. Both conserved end residues are part of each CDR3. A D gene is named only where the DNA matches it firmly. The size field is filled for only some rows; it gives once, few, many or a size class.

>TRBJ2-7|once|TRBD2|TRBV20-1
TGCAGTGCACCTGCCCTGACTAGCGGGACCTACGAGCAGTACTTC
CSAPALTSGTYEQYF
>TRBJ1-1|-|-|TRBV18
TGTGCCAGCTCACCCCCCGGGAGGGGGAGGCATGTTGAAGCTTTCTTT
CASSPPGRGRHVEAFF
>TRBJ2-3|-|TRBD1|TRBV24-1
TGTGCCACCAGGGTTACAGGGGCAGATACGCAGTATTTT
CATRVTGADTQYF
>TRBJ1-2|-|-|TRBV24-1
TGTGCCACCAGTGACCCCAGGGAGCTCTATGGCTACACCTTC
CATSDPRELYGYTF
>TRBJ1-5|-|-|TRBV5-1
TGCGCCAGCAGCACCGGAGGAAATAGCAATCAGCCCCAGCATTTT
CASSTGGNSNQPQHF
>TRBJ2-3|-|TRBD2|TRBV6-2/TRBV6-3
TGTGCCAGCAGTTACGGCGGGAGGGCCTTAGATACGCAGTATTTT
CASSYGGRALDTQYF
>TRBJ1-5|-|-|TRBV28
TGTGCCAGCAGTTCTATGACTAGGGGAAGGAGCAATCAGCCCCAGCATTTT
CASSSMTRGRSNQPQHF
>TRBJ1-1|medium-sized|-|TRBV19
TGTGCCAGTAGTATTCAGAGGGTGAACACTGAAGCTTTCTTT
CASSIQRVNTEAFF
>TRBJ2-7|-|-|TRBV21-1
TGTGCCAGCCTCCCCCCAGCGGAGAGCTCCTACGAGCAGTACTTC
CASLPPAESSYEQYF
>TRBJ1-1|-|TRBD1|TRBV6-2/TRBV6-3
TGTGCCAGCAGTTGGGGGACAGTTACTGAAGCTTTCTTT
CASSWGTVTEAFF
>TRBJ1-5|few|-|TRBV6-5
TGTGCCAGCAGTTACCAGATTACAGGGACGGGTCAGCCCCAGCATTTT
CASSYQITGTGQPQHF
>TRBJ2-5|-|-|TRBV29-1
TGCAGCTCCGGACCGGGGGCCCAAATTGAAACCCAGTACTTC
CSSGPGAQIETQYF
>TRBJ2-7|-|TRBD1|TRBV7-6
TGTGCCAGCAGTCCCACAGGGGCTAAAGGCTACGAGCAGTACTTC
CASSPTGAKGYEQYF
>TRBJ1-5|-|-|TRBV7-9
TGTGCCAGCAGGCCTCCCGGTACTAATCAGCCCCAGCATTTT
CASRPPGTNQPQHF
>TRBJ1-4|-|-|TRBV28
TGTGCCAGCAGAAGGCAGGGACGCGAAAAACTGTTTTTT
CASRRQGREKLFF
>TRBJ2-7|-|TRBD1|TRBV7-9
TGTGCCAGCAGCTTAGGGACAGGGGGCGAAGTGTACGAGCAGTACTTC
CASSLGTGGEVYEQYF
>TRBJ1-5|-|-|TRBV24-1
TGTGCCACCAGTGATGGGGGTCCCAATCAGCCCCAGCATTTT
CATSDGGPNQPQHF
>TRBJ1-1|once|-|TRBV24-1
TGTGCCACCAGCCCTCGGGGGAACACTGAAGCTTTCTTT
CATSPRGNTEAFF
>TRBJ1-1|-|-|TRBV20-1
TGCAGTGCGACCGGGACAGAAGCTTTCTTT
CSATGTEAFF
>TRBJ1-3|-|-|TRBV7-2
TGTGCCAGCAGCTTGGGGGGGGCCTCAGGAAACACCATATATTTT
CASSLGGASGNTIYF
>TRBJ2-3|-|TRBD2|TRBV7-2
TGTGCCAGCAGCTTATGGACTAGCGCCACGGATACGCAGTATTTT
CASSLWTSATDTQYF
>TRBJ1-2|-|-|TRBV30
TGTGCCTGGAGTGTAGGATCTCAGAGTGGCTACACCTTC
CAWSVGSQSGYTF
>TRBJ1-2|-|-|TRBV28
TGTGCCAGCAGCCGGACGTCGGGACTTGACTATGGCTACACCTTC
CASSRTSGLDYGYTF
>TRBJ1-6|-|-|TRBV12-3/TRBV12-4
TGTGCCAGCAGTTTAAAGGGTTCAGGTTATTCACCCCTCCACTTT
CASSLKGSGYSPLHF
>TRBJ2-7|-|TRBD2|TRBV11-2
TGTGCCAGCAGCTTAGCCCGAGCGGGAGTTCCGTACGAGCAGTACTTC
CASSLARAGVPYEQYF
>TRBJ2-5|once|TRBD2|TRBV10-3
TGTGCCGCATCGCCCATGGTGGCGGGAGGGCGGGAGACCCAGTACTTC
CAASPMVAGGRETQYF
>TRBJ1-6|-|-|TRBV7-9
TGTGCCAGCCGAGATCCGACTGGGTCCTATAATTCACCCCTCCACTTT
CASRDPTGSYNSPLHF
>TRBJ2-1|-|-|TRBV7-2
TGTGCCAGCAGCGACAAGACGGGGGCCTACAATGAGCAGTTCTTC
CASSDKTGAYNEQFF
>TRBJ2-1|-|TRBD2|TRBV2
TGTGCCAGCAGATGGACTAGCGGGTCGAGGCTTGTAGGTAATGAGCAGTTCTTC
CASRWTSGSRLVGNEQFF
>TRBJ2-6|few|-|TRBV27
TGTGCCAGCACCACCTTGGGCTCTGGGGCCAACGTCCTGACTTTC
CASTTLGSGANVLTF
>TRBJ2-7|-|-|TRBV7-2
TGTGCCAGCAGCTTAGGGCAGGGGGAGGTCTACGAGCAGTACTTC
CASSLGQGEVYEQYF
>TRBJ1-1|-|TRBD1|TRBV6-4
TGTGCCAGCAGACCGGACAGGGGCCCTGGGACTGAAGCTTTCTTT
CASRPDRGPGTEAFF
>TRBJ1-5|medium-sized|-|TRBV7-8
TGTGCCAGCAGCCTGGGGGGGTTAGGTCAGCCCCAGCATTTT
CASSLGGLGQPQHF
>TRBJ2-7|medium-sized|TRBD1|TRBV10-1
TGCGCCAGCCGCTCCGGGACAGACTTTCTTCTTACCTACGAGCAGTACTTC
CASRSGTDFLLTYEQYF
>TRBJ2-5|-|-|TRBV11-2
TGTGCCAGCAGCTTAATGGAGACCCAGTACTTC
CASSLMETQYF
>TRBJ1-2|-|-|TRBV20-1
TGCAGTGCTAGTAAGAGGTCCCATGGCTACACCTTC
CSASKRSHGYTF
>TRBJ1-1|-|-|TRBV6-1
TGTGCCAGCAGTACCCATGGTCGGAACACTGAAGCTTTCTTT
CASSTHGRNTEAFF
>TRBJ1-5|-|-|TRBV6-1
TGTGCCAGCAGCCCCGAGGGCAGGCTAGGTCAGCCCCAGCATTTT
CASSPEGRLGQPQHF
>TRBJ2-3|-|-|TRBV24-1
TGTGCCACCAGATCGGGCGGGGATCGCACAGATACGCAGTATTTT
CATRSGGDRTDTQYF
>TRBJ2-3|-|-|TRBV19
TGTGCCAGTAGGGGAAAGGGGCAGGGGACCCCGGTGTTCACAGATACGCAGTATTTT
CASRGKGQGTPVFTDTQYF
>TRBJ1-2|-|TRBD1|TRBV6-5
TGTGCCAGCAGTTACACAGGGGGAGACTATGGCTACACCTTC
CASSYTGGDYGYTF
>TRBJ1-1|few|-|TRBV7-2
TGTGCCAGCAGTCCGGGGGCGGCGGGAGACACTGAAGCTTTCTTT
CASSPGAAGDTEAFF
>TRBJ1-2|-|TRBD1|TRBV7-9
TGTGCCAGCACCTGGGGACAGAACTATGGCTACACCTTC
CASTWGQNYGYTF
>TRBJ1-1|few|-|TRBV10-3
TGTGCCATCACTGCGACAGGGAACACTGAAGCTTTCTTT
CAITATGNTEAFF
>TRBJ2-1|-|TRBD2|TRBV7-2
TGTGCCAGCAAAGGGACTAGCGGTTACTCCTACAATGAGCAGTTCTTC
CASKGTSGYSYNEQFF
>TRBJ2-1|once|TRBD2|TRBV24-1
TGTGCCACCAGTGATCCCGGACTAGCGGGAGGGGGGAATGAGCAGTTCTTC
CATSDPGLAGGGNEQFF